This entry concerns a single T cell receptor beta chain. This CDR3 contains 14 residues. Trimming cost V 2 bases and J 4 bases, with 11 bases left between them. CDR1 is MNHEY, CDR2 SMNVEV, per germline (reference sequence). This entry is derived from a study of blood T cell repertoires in COVID-19. Study information: Sites in the United States, Italy and Spain provided acute and convalescent COVID-19 samples.

How the authors handled the data: Estimates of nucleated cell counts were drawn from the amplification of reference gene primers. Profiling relied on immunoSEQ multiplex PCR, and the TCRdb table lists in-frame clones only, not all of them. Clonal size and the V and J genes are those of that table, whereas D and trimming came from the DNA. Altogether approximately 63,000 clones are present, about 75% being singletons, with the ten largest covering about 50%. The TCR was taken from a woman over 75 with acute or convalescent COVID-19. The specimen was peripheral blood. The rearrangement links TRBV27 to TRBJ1-1; D remains ambiguous. The CDR3 DNA reads as TGTGCCAGCAGTTTAAGAGGAGTAGGCACTGAAGCTTTCTTT. Translated: CASSLRGVGTEAFF.